This T cell receptor (beta chain) emerged from a study of T-cell reconstitution after alpha-beta-depleted transplantation in children. General study points: One year post-transplant, T-cell counts and diversity were largely derived from T cells produced anew.

This clonotype was detected a few times. Its antigen is not identified. Molecular barcoding with unique molecular identifiers was used for the TCRbeta library. A single record per CDR3 protein comes from TCRdb applying MiXCR to the PCR reads. This sample has some 290,000 distinct CDR3 sequences; more than 20% occur once, and the top ten carry approximately 11%. V trimming: 7 bases; J trimming: 1 base; junction bases outside the gene matches: 8. The CDR3 covers 18 residues. This specimen consisted of PBMCs, mostly from graft donor cells, obtained 180 days after TCRalphabeta/CD19-depleted stem cell transplant. This TCR derives from a male patient aged 5 to 17 who had a stem cell transplant for acute lymphoblastic leukemia, so the T cells may come from the graft donor. The gene calls are TRBV12-3 or TRBV12-4 and TRBJ2-4; 15 bases are shared with TRBD2. The CDR3 sequence is CASTSGLAGGPAKNIQYF. Written as DNA, the CDR3 is TGTGCCAGCACCTCAGGACTAGCGGGAGGGCCGGCCAAAAACATTCAGTACTTC.